The source of this T cell receptor (beta chain) is a study of cytomegalovirus exposure and HLA in healthy donors. It was with 60 Vbeta and 13 Jbeta primers that the PCR ran. Generated by immunoSEQ multiplex PCR, the TCRdb table keeps only in-frame clones and is missing some. This table holds about 160,000 clones, around 78% found once. The CDR3 contains 15 residues. The germline V gene encodes CDR1 MNHEY and CDR2 SVGAGI. Deletions cut 5 bases from V and 1 base from J, with 15 bases between. Material for sequencing was PBMCs. This TCR came from a woman in her thirties or forties in good health and CMV-seronegative. This sequence joins TRBV6-5 and TRBJ2-7, with D perhaps TRBD2 (5 bases). CDR3 nucleotides: TGTGCCAGCAGTATAACCGCGAGGGCTTCCTACGAGCAGTACTTC. Protein: CASSITARASYEQYF.